One sample yielded the 11 T cell receptor beta chains listed below, sequenced in a study of cytomegalovirus exposure and HLA in healthy donors. Amplification used 60 Vbeta primers and 13 Jbeta primers. Method: immunoSEQ multiplex PCR; TCRdb's copy keeps in-frame clones and lacks some. The sample consists of 90,000 to 110,000 clones, roughly three quarters of them appearing once. The sample taken for sequencing was PBMCs. These receptors all come from a man between 25 and 39 years old in good health and CMV-seronegative.

The chain carries TRBV7-9 and TRBJ2-5; no definite D call. CDR1 and CDR2 (germline): SEHNR, FQNEAQ (reference sequence). The CDR3 has 15 amino acids. V shed 1 base and J shed 0 bases, with 9 bases lying between them. The CDR3 here is CASSLEARDQETQYF. The CDR3 bases are TGTGCCAGCAGCTTAGAGGCCCGGGACCAAGAGACCCAGTACTTC.

The rearrangement links TRBV7-8 to TRBJ1-3, with D possibly matching TRBD1 (6 bases). Germline CDR1 is SGHVS and CDR2 is FQNEAQ. V shed 2 bases and J shed 4 bases, with 18 bases lying between them. This CDR3 spans 17 amino acids. CDR3 protein: CASSLNTVGGAGNTIYF. In DNA, the CDR3 is TGTGCCAGCAGCTTAAATACAGTCGGGGGGGCAGGAAACACCATATATTTT. Combining the CDR3 with reference TRBV7-8 and TRBJ1-3 gives the whole variable domain GAGVSQSPRYKVAKRGQDVALRCDPISGHVSLFWYQQALGQGPEFLTYFQNEAQLDKSGLPSDRFFAERPEGSVSTLKIQRTQQEDSAVYLCASSLNTVGGAGNTIYFGEGSWLTVV.

This clone was counted a few times. This chain uses TRBV7-9 with TRBJ1-1; no clear D gene. CDR3 length: 12 residues. CDR1 is SEHNR, CDR2 FQNEAQ, per germline (reference sequence). V lost 2 bases to trimming and J lost 5 bases, with 6 bases between them. The CDR3 loop reads CASSLQRTEAFF. CDR3 DNA sequence: TGTGCCAGCAGCTTACAGAGGACTGAAGCTTTCTTT.

This clone occurred once. The V gene is TRBV7-2, the J gene TRBJ2-3; TRBD2 matches at 13 bases. The V gene end was trimmed by 4 bases and the J gene end by 1 base; junction bases not matched to a gene: 11. CDR3 size: 19 residues. Germline V gives CDR1 SGHTA, CDR2 FQGNSA. The DNA of the CDR3 is TGTGCCAGCAGCTCGGCAAGCAAAGGGACTAGCGGGGGCACAGATACGCAGTATTTT. Protein: CASSSASKGTSGGTDTQYF.

The chain is built from TRBV5-5 and TRBJ2-7, with 7 bases fitting TRBD1. The CDR3 consists of 14 residues. Germline-derived CDR1 and CDR2 are SGHKS and YYEKEE (reference sequence). Trimming at V came to 0 bases and at J to 2 bases, leaving 2 bases not matched to a gene. Here the CDR3 reads CASSLGQGPYEQYF. As DNA, the CDR3 is TGTGCCAGCAGCTTGGGACAGGGTCCCTACGAGCAGTACTTC.

V gene TRBV28 combines with J gene TRBJ2-2; 8 positions match TRBD1. CDR1 is MDHEN and CDR2 is SYDVKM in the germline V gene. The CDR3 contains 14 residues. The ends lost 10 bases at V and 2 bases at J; junction bases unmatched: 6. Written as DNA, the CDR3 is TGTGCCACCTCGACAGGGGTCAACACCGGGGAGCTGTTTTTT. Amino acids: CATSTGVNTGELFF.

This chain links TRBV6-1 with TRBJ2-4, with TRBD2 as a possible D gene (6 bases). Trimming removed 3 bases at V and 1 base at J, with 19 bases between. From germline, CDR1 is MNHNS and CDR2 SASEGT. The CDR3 contains 18 residues. CDR3 loop: CASSERRTGDTAKNIQYF. The DNA of the CDR3 is TGTGCCAGCAGTGAGAGAAGGACGGGGGATACGGCCAAAAACATTCAGTACTTC.

V gene TRBV11-2 combines with J gene TRBJ2-1, with 9 bases lining up with TRBD2. Germline CDR1 reads SGHAT; CDR2 reads FQNNGV. This CDR3 has 17 amino acids. The V and J ends lost 0 bases and 4 bases, in that order; junction bases with no gene match: 7. The DNA of the CDR3 is TGTGCCAGCAGCTTAGATGTTGGTAGCGGGAGATACAATGAGCAGTTCTTC. Translated: CASSLDVGSGRYNEQFF.

This chain uses TRBV7-2 with TRBJ1-3; 7 bases are shared with TRBD1. The CDR3 covers 14 residues. Germline-derived CDR1 and CDR2 are SGHTA and FQGNSA. V was pared by 5 bases and J by 2 bases, with 3 bases of the junction left unmatched. CDR3 region: CASSPGGAGNTIYF. The CDR3 DNA follows: TGTGCCAGCAGCCCAGGGGGTGCTGGAAACACCATATATTTT.

CDR3 in amino acids: CASSSDRNYGYTF. The DNA of the CDR3 is TGTGCCAGCTCATCTGACAGGAACTATGGCTACACCTTC. This chain joins TRBV18 and TRBJ1-2, with D perhaps TRBD1 (6 bases). The CDR3 length is 13 residues. V was cut by 5 bases and J by 2 bases, with 9 bases left in between. Germline loops: CDR1 KGHSH, CDR2 LQKENI.

This sequence joins TRBV11-2 and TRBJ2-1, with 7 bases fitting TRBD2. Germline V gives CDR1 SGHAT, CDR2 FQNNGV. The CDR3 totals 15 residues. V was clipped by 5 bases and J by 7 bases; unmatched bases: 11. The CDR3, as DNA: TGTGCCAGCAGCCAAGATCCGGGACTACAGAATGAGCAGTTCTTC. Encoded protein: CASSQDPGLQNEQFF.